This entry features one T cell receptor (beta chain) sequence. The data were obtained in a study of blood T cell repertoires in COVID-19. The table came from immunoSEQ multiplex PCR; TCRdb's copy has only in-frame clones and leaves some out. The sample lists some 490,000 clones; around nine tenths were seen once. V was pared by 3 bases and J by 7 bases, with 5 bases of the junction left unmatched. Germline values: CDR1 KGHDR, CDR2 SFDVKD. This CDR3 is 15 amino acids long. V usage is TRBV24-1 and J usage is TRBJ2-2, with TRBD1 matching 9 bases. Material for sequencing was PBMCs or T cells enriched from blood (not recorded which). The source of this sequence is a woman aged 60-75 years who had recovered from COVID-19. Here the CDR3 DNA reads TGTGCCACCAGTGATACAGGGGGCTCGGGCGGGGAGCTGTTTTTT. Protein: CATSDTGGSGGELFF.